These 32 T cell receptor beta chains were sequenced from one sample in a study of long-term antiretroviral therapy in people with HIV (dated by TCRdb to 2022 to 2024). The immunoSEQ hsTCRB v3.0 assay was used at survey level resolution to sequence the TRB variable region. Sourced from immuneACCESS, this table was stored by TCRdb with only in-frame sequences that have V and J called. A share of the clones is absent; for the studies checked, an unresolved V gene accounts for under half, and the remainder has no known explanation. Within this sample are roughly 34,000 clones, with about 76% of them counted one time only. The leading ten clones occupy approximately 3.4% of the sample. The material was unsorted PBMCs, obtained 1.9 years after starting antiretroviral therapy. The receptors come from a young man with HIV.

This sequence joins TRBV19 and TRBJ2-5; 7 bases fit TRBD1. The germline V gene encodes CDR1 LNHDA and CDR2 SQIVND (reference sequence). This CDR3 has 14 residues. V shed 3 bases, J shed 5 bases, and the junction held 6 bases outside the gene matches. In DNA, the CDR3 is TGTGCCAGTAGTATCAGACAGGGCGTGGAGACCCAGTACTTC. The encoded protein is CASSIRQGVETQYF. Looking up the rest from reference TRBV19 and TRBJ2-5 gives the full variable domain: DGGITQSPKYLFRKEGQNVTLSCEQNLNHDAMYWYRQDPGQGLRLIYYSQIVNDFQKGDIAEGYSVSREKKESFPLTVTSAQKNPTAFYLCASSIRQGVETQYFGPGTRLLVL.

J is TRBJ1-2 and V is TRBV19; no definite D call. Germline values: CDR1 LNHDA, CDR2 SQIVND (reference sequence). This CDR3 is 13 amino acids long. Between the trimmed V and J ends, which lost 3 bases and 6 bases, there was a span of 11 bases. The CDR3 nucleotides read TGTGCCAGTAGTATCAACACCGCGAATGGCTACACCTTC. This translates into CASSINTANGYTF.

The V gene is TRBV19, the J gene TRBJ2-4, with 9 bases fitting TRBD1. The germline V gene has CDR1 LNHDA and CDR2 SQIVND (reference sequence). The length of the CDR3 is 13 residues. The trim removed 3 bases at V and 9 bases at J, leaving 3 bases unmatched. The CDR3 DNA reads as TGTGCCAGTAGTATTGACAGGGGGTTCATTCAGTACTTC. Translation: CASSIDRGFIQYF.

The chain employs TRBV5-8 and TRBJ1-4, with TRBD1 as a possible D gene (5 bases). The CDR3 runs 13 residues. The germline V gene has CDR1 SGHTS and CDR2 YDEGEE. The germline V and J ends were trimmed by 4 bases and 1 base, with 5 bases remaining between them. The CDR3 region is CASSGGTNEKLFF. CDR3 bases: TGTGCCAGCAGCGGGGGAACTAATGAAAAACTGTTTTTT.

V usage is TRBV5-1 and J usage is TRBJ2-2; D possibly corresponds to TRBD1 (6 bases). Trimming took 0 bases from V and 0 from J, leaving 9 bases between them. This CDR3 is 16 amino acids long. Germline V gene lookup returns CDR1 SGHRS and CDR2 YFSETQ. As DNA, the CDR3 is TGCGCCAGCAGCTTGGCTGGACAGCCGAACACCGGGGAGCTGTTTTTT. Encoded protein: CASSLAGQPNTGELFF.

V and J are TRBV7-9 and TRBJ2-1; a weak D match, TRBD1 (5 bases). V gave up 7 bases and J gave up 0 bases, with 10 bases separating them. Germline values: CDR1 SEHNR, CDR2 FQNEAQ (reference sequence). The CDR3 runs to 14 residues. Here the CDR3 DNA reads TGTGCCAGCATAGCAGGGTCCTCCTACAATGAGCAGTTCTTC. Amino acids: CASIAGSSYNEQFF.

This chain connects TRBV11-2 to TRBJ1-5; no clear D gene. V lost 2 bases, J lost 9 bases, and 11 bases lay in between. Germline CDR1 is SGHAT and CDR2 is FQNNGV. The CDR3 extends over 13 amino acids. The CDR3 nucleotides are TGTGCCAGCAGCTTACGAGATGACGGGCCCCAGCATTTT. Amino acid sequence: CASSLRDDGPQHF.

This clone has only a few counts. The chain has TRBV2 and TRBJ1-5; 9 bases align to TRBD1. The ends lost 6 bases at V and 4 bases at J; junction bases unmatched: 1. The V gene's germline CDR1 is SNHLY and CDR2 FYNNEI. The CDR3 consists of 13 residues. CDR3 DNA sequence: TGTGCCAGCAGAGGACAGGGGAATCAGCCCCAGCATTTT. It codes for CASRGQGNQPQHF.

This clone was seen a handful of times. V usage is TRBV6-1 and J usage is TRBJ1-2, with unresolved D. This CDR3 spans 12 amino acids. Between the trimmed V and J ends, which lost 4 bases and 4 bases, there was a span of 7 bases. Germline-derived CDR1 and CDR2 are MNHNS and SASEGT. Written as DNA, the CDR3 is TGTGCCAGCAGTGCCCAAGGCTATGGCTACACCTTC. This gives the protein CASSAQGYGYTF.

The chain employs TRBV19 and TRBJ1-5; D uncertain. Deletions cut 3 bases from V and 6 bases from J, with 15 bases between. Germline CDR1 and CDR2: LNHDA and SQIVND (reference sequence). The CDR3 covers 15 residues. CDR3 in DNA: TGTGCCAGTAGTATTGGTTGGGCGGAAGTTCAGCCCCAGCATTTT. It translates to CASSIGWAEVQPQHF.

This chain links TRBV7-9 with TRBJ2-7; 14 bases fit TRBD2. Germline CDR1 and CDR2: SEHNR and FQNEAQ (reference sequence). The CDR3 runs 17 residues. V shed 5 bases, J shed 3 bases, and the junction held 9 bases outside the gene matches. The chain's CDR3 is CASSPRLGLAGDYEQYV. CDR3 coding DNA: TGTGCCAGCAGCCCGCGGCTGGGACTAGCGGGGGACTACGAGCAGTACGTC.

The chain is built from TRBV9 and TRBJ1-4; D is undetermined. The CDR3 runs to 14 residues. The V end was cut by 2 bases, the J end by 0 bases, with 5 bases between. Germline V gene data show CDR1 as SGDLS and CDR2 as YYNGEE. The DNA of the CDR3 is TGTGCCAGCAGCGTCGGTACAACTAATGAAAAACTGTTTTTT. Protein sequence: CASSVGTTNEKLFF.

V and J are TRBV6-6 and TRBJ1-6, with 11 bases lining up with TRBD1. Germline trimming cut 4 bases from V and 11 bases from J; bases unmatched to any gene: 7. CDR3 size: 15 residues. Germline V gene data show CDR1 as MNHNY and CDR2 as SVGAGI (reference sequence). The CDR3: CASSLPGQGGTPLHF. The DNA for the CDR3 is TGTGCCAGCAGTTTACCGGGACAGGGGGGGACACCCCTCCACTTT.

This clone showed up just once. This rearrangement joins TRBV28 to TRBJ1-4, with 9 bases matching TRBD1. CDR1 MDHEN and CDR2 SYDVKM come from the germline V gene. Trimming removed 7 bases from V and 1 base from J; junction bases left unmatched: 13. The CDR3 is 18 residues long. CDR3 sequence: CASTYTGTGMRTNEKLFF. CDR3 nucleotide sequence: TGTGCCAGCACCTATACCGGGACAGGGATGCGAACTAATGAAAAACTGTTTTTT.

The gene calls are TRBV15 and TRBJ2-3; D possibly corresponds to TRBD2 (6 bases). From germline, CDR1 is LNHNV and CDR2 YYDKDF (reference sequence). The germline V and J ends were trimmed by 5 bases and 2 bases, with 14 bases remaining between them. The CDR3 consists of 15 residues. CDR3 in amino acids: CATSLPGLNTDTQYF. CDR3 in DNA: TGTGCCACCAGCCTACCGGGACTCAACACAGATACGCAGTATTTT.

The rearrangement joins TRBV28 to TRBJ1-5, with a tentative D call TRBD1 (6 bases). V was pared by 5 bases and J by 4 bases, with 12 bases between. The CDR3 spans 14 residues. Germline V CDR1 and CDR2: MDHEN, SYDVKM. CDR3 in amino acids: CASSTDRPNQPQHF. As DNA, the CDR3 is TGTGCCAGCAGTACCGACAGGCCAAATCAGCCCCAGCATTTT.

The chain is built from TRBV5-1 and TRBJ2-3; 9 nucleotides match TRBD1. The CDR3 runs to 15 residues. From germline, CDR1 is SGHRS and CDR2 YFSETQ. J gave up 3 bases and V 1 base, and 3 bases lay outside the gene matches. CDR3 nucleotide sequence: TGCGCCAGCAGCTTGACAGGGGGCTGGACAGATACGCAGTATTTT. This encodes CASSLTGGWTDTQYF.

The CDR3 sequence: CASSLTTDTQYF. Written as DNA, the CDR3 is TGCGCCAGCAGCTTAACCACAGATACGCAGTATTTT. The V gene is TRBV5-1, the J gene TRBJ2-3; unclear D gene. Germline-derived CDR1 and CDR2 are SGHRS and YFSETQ. The CDR3 sequence is 12 residues long. The V end was cut by 2 bases, the J end by 2 bases, with 3 bases between.

The rearrangement joins TRBV27 to TRBJ2-1; 7 bases match TRBD2. The CDR3 runs 15 residues. V lost 5 bases and J lost 7; bases outside the gene matches: 11. Germline-derived CDR1 and CDR2 are MNHEY and SMNVEV (reference sequence). The CDR3 loop reads CASSPEAGTGNEQFF. CDR3 bases: TGTGCCAGCAGTCCCGAAGCGGGGACGGGGAATGAGCAGTTCTTC.

The chain has TRBV5-5 and TRBJ2-5; weak D call: TRBD2 (6 bases). The germline gives CDR1 SGHKS, CDR2 YYEKEE (reference sequence). This CDR3 contains 14 residues. Trimming left V 1 base short and J 5 bases short, with 12 bases between. CDR3 nucleotides: TGTGCCAGCAGCTTGAGGAGGGAGGAGGAGACCCAGTACTTC. Amino acids: CASSLRREEETQYF.

The chain carries TRBV5-4 and TRBJ1-3, with D perhaps TRBD1 (6 bases). Trimming removed 7 bases from V and 1 base from J, with 12 bases in between. Germline CDR1 SGHNT, CDR2 YYREEE (reference sequence). The CDR3 length is 14 residues. CDR3 sequence (DNA): TGTGCCAGCTACGACAGGCGGTCTGGAAACACCATATATTTT. The encoded protein is CASYDRRSGNTIYF.

The chain is built from TRBV4-1 and TRBJ1-4; D is possibly TRBD1 (6 bases). The ends were cut back, 4 bases at V and 2 bases at J, with 11 bases in the middle. Germline V CDR1 and CDR2: MGHRA, YSYEKL. The CDR3 consists of 15 residues. In DNA, the CDR3 is TGCGCCAGCAGCCCGTTTGACAGGACTAATGAAAAACTGTTTTTT. It encodes CASSPFDRTNEKLFF.

This sequence joins TRBV4-2 and TRBJ1-1, with 7 bases fitting TRBD1. The CDR3 sequence is 14 residues long. Trimming removed 4 bases from V and 6 bases from J; junction bases left unmatched: 8. CDR1 LGHNA and CDR2 YNFKEQ come from the germline V gene. CDR3 residues: CASSPRTGRAEAFF. CDR3 bases: TGTGCCAGCAGCCCGCGGACAGGCCGGGCTGAAGCTTTCTTT.

CDR3 sequence reads: CASSLKGGGGISYNEQFF. For the CDR3, the DNA is TGCGCCAGCAGCTTGAAAGGGGGCGGGGGGATCTCCTACAATGAGCAGTTCTTC. The chain is built from TRBV5-1 and TRBJ2-1, with D possibly TRBD2 on 8 matching bases. The CDR3 length is 18 residues. Germline V CDR1 and CDR2: SGHRS, YFSETQ. V was pared by 1 base and J by 0 bases, with 17 bases between.

V and J are TRBV18 and TRBJ1-1; TRBD1 matches 8 bases. The CDR3 runs to 14 residues. V lost 4 bases and J lost 1; bases outside the gene matches: 2. From germline, CDR1 is KGHSH and CDR2 LQKENI. DNA of the CDR3: TGTGCCAGCTCACTAGGACAGGGGAACACTGAAGCTTTCTTT. Its translation: CASSLGQGNTEAFF. The variable domain in full, with the rest retrieved from reference TRBV18 and TRBJ1-1, is NAGVMQNPRHLVRRRGQEARLRCSPMKGHSHVYWYRQLPEEGLKFMVYLQKENIIDESGMPKERFSAEFPKEGPSILRIQQVVRGDSAAYFCASSLGQGNTEAFFGQGTRLTVV.

The J gene is TRBJ2-3, the V gene TRBV19; D not certain. Between the trimmed V and J ends, which lost 3 bases and 3 bases, there was a span of 10 bases. The CDR3 is 14 residues long. The V gene's germline CDR1 is LNHDA and CDR2 SQIVND (reference sequence). The CDR3 nucleotides read TGTGCCAGTAGTATTAGGGCGGTTACAGATACGCAGTATTTT. It is translated as CASSIRAVTDTQYF.

The rearrangement uses TRBV27 and TRBJ2-5; D gene unclear. Between the trimmed V and J ends, which lost 5 bases and 0 bases, there was a span of 10 bases. This CDR3 spans 14 amino acids. CDR1 MNHEY and CDR2 SMNVEV come from the germline V gene (reference sequence). This chain's CDR3 is CASSLTQYQETQYF. The CDR3 bases are TGTGCCAGCAGTCTAACACAGTACCAAGAGACCCAGTACTTC.

V usage is TRBV10-2 and J usage is TRBJ2-3; D not resolved. CDR3 length: 12 amino acids. With 0 bases removed from V and 10 bases from J, the gap between germline ends came to 8 bases. Germline V gene sequence: CDR1 WSHSY, CDR2 SAAADI. The CDR3, as DNA: TGCGCCAGCAGTGAGTCGTGGATTTCGCAGTATTTT. This encodes CASSESWISQYF.

This rearrangement joins TRBV5-1 to TRBJ2-7, with 12 bases identical to TRBD1. The CDR3 covers 16 residues. Unmatched junction bases numbered 4, after V lost 0 bases and J lost 3 bases. CDR1 is SGHRS and CDR2 is YFSETQ in the germline V gene. In DNA, the CDR3 is TGCGCCAGCAGCTTGGGTGGGACAGGGGGCGGCTACGAGCAGTACTTC. Its translation is CASSLGGTGGGYEQYF.

V and J are TRBV11-2 and TRBJ1-1, with 10 bases aligning to TRBD1. This CDR3 is built from 15 residues. CDR1 and CDR2 from the germline V gene are SGHAT and FQNNGV. V was clipped by 4 bases and J by 5 bases; unmatched bases: 7. The CDR3 loop reads CASSSDRGRRTEAFF. DNA for the CDR3: TGTGCCAGCAGCTCGGACAGGGGGAGGAGGACTGAAGCTTTCTTT.

The chain carries TRBV7-8 and TRBJ1-5; D not resolved. The length of the CDR3 is 16 residues. With 1 base removed from V and 0 bases from J, the gap between germline ends came to 10 bases. Germline CDR1 reads SGHVS; CDR2 reads FQNEAQ. CDR3 region: CASSLEGYVSNQPQHF. In DNA, the CDR3 is TGTGCCAGCAGCTTAGAGGGCTATGTTAGCAATCAGCCCCAGCATTTT.

The rearrangement links TRBV7-3 to TRBJ2-3, with a tentative D call TRBD1 (5 bases). Trimming cost V 3 bases and J 5 bases, with 12 bases left between them. Germline CDR1 SGHTA, CDR2 FQGTGA. The CDR3 totals 14 residues. The CDR3 sequence is CASSFAGAQDTQYF. As DNA, the CDR3 is TGTGCCAGCAGCTTTGCTGGGGCCCAAGATACGCAGTATTTT.